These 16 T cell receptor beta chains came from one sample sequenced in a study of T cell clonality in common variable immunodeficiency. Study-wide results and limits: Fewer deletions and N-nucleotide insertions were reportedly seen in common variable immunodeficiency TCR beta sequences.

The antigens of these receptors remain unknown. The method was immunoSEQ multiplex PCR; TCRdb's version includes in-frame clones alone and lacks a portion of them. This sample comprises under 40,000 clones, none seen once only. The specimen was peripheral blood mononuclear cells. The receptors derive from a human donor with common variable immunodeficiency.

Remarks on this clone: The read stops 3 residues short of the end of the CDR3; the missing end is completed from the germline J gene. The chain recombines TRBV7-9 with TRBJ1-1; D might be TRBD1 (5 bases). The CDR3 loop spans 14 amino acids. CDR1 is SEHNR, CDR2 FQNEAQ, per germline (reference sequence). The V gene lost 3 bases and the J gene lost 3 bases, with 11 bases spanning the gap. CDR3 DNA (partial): TGTGCCAGCAGCTTGGGGCTAGGGGACACTGAA. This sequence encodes CASSLGLGDTE. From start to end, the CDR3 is CASSLGLGDTEAFF.

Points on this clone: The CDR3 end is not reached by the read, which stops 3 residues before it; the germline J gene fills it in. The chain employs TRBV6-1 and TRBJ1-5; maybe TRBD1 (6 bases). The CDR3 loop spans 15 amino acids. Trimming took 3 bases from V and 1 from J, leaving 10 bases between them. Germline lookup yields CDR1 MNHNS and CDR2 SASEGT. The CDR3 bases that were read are TGTGCCAGCAGTGAGCACAGGGTAAGCAATCAGCCC. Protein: CASSEHRVSNQP. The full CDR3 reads CASSEHRVSNQPQHF.

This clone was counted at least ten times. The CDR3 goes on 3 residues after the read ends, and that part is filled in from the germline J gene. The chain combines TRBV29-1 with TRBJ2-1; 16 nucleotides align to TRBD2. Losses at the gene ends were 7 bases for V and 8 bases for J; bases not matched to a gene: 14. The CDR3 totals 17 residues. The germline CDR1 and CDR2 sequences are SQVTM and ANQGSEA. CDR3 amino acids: CSAAGTSGGAFYDEQFF. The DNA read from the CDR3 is TGCAGCGCCGCCGGGACTAGCGGGGGGGCCTTTTACGATGAG.

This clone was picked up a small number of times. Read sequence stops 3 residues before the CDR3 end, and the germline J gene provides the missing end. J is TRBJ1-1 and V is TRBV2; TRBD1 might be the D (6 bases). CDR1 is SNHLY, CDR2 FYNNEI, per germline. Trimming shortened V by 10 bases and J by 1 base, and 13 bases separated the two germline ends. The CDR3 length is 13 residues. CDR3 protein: CAIAQGRNTEAFF. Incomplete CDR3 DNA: TGTGCCATCGCTCAGGGGAGGAACACTGAA.

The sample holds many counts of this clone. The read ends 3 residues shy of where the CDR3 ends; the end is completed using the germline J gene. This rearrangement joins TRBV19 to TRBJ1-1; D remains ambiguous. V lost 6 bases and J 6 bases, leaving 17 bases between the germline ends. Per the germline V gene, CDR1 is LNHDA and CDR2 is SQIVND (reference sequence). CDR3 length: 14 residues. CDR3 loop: CASSLSPGSAEAFF. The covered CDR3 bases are TGTGCCAGTAGCCTCAGCCCAGGCTCGGCTGAA.

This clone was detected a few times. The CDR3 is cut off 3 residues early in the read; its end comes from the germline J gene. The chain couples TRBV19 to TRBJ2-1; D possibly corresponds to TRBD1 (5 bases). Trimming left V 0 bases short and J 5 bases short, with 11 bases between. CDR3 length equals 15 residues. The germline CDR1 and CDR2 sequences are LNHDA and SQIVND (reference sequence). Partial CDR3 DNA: TGTGCCAGTAGTATAGATCAGACAGCGCACAATGAG. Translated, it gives CASSIDQTAHNE. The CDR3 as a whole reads CASSIDQTAHNEQFF.

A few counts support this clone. The CDR3 DNA, read in part, is TGTGCCTGGAGCGCGGGGTCAACAGCGGGCTACGAG. Its translation: CAWSAGSTAGYE. The whole CDR3 reads CAWSAGSTAGYEQYF. The V gene is TRBV30, the J gene TRBJ2-7, with TRBD2 as a possible D gene (6 bases). The read falls 3 residues short of the CDR3 end, and the missing part is taken from the germline J gene. The CDR3 runs to 15 residues. Per germline, CDR1 GTSNPN and CDR2 SVGIG (reference sequence). V was pared by 3 bases and J by 3 bases, with 18 bases between.

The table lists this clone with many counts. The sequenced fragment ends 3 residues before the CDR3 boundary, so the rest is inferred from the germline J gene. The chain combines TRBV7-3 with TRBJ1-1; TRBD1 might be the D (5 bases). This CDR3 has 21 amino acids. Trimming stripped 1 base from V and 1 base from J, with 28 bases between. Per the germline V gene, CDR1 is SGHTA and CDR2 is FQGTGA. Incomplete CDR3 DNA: TGTGCCAGCAGCTTAAACGGTGGTTTTTCTTCCGTGGCAGGGTCGAACACTGAA. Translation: CASSLNGGFSSVAGSNTE. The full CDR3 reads CASSLNGGFSSVAGSNTEAFF.

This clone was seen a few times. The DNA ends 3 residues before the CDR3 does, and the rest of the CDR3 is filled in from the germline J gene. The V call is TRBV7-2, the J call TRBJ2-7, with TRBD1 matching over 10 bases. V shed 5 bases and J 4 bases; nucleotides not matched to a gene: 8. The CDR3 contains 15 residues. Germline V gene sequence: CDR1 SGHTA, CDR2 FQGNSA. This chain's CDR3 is CASSKGGQGVYEQYF. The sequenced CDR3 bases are TGTGCCAGCAGCAAGGGCGGACAGGGGGTTTACGAG.

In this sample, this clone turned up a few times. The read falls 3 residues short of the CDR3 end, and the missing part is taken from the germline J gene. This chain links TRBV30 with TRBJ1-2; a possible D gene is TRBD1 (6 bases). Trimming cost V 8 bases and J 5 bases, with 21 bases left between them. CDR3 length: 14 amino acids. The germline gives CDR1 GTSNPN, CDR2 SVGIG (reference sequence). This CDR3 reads CAEDSASTPYGYTF. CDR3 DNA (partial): TGTGCCGAGGACAGTGCCTCAACTCCTTATGGC. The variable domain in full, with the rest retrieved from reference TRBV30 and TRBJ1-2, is SQTIHQWPATLVQPVGSPLSLECTVEGTSNPNLYWYRQAAGRGLQLLFYSVGIGQISSEVPQNLSASRPQDRQFILSSKKLLLSDSGFYLCAEDSASTPYGYTFGSGTRLTVV.

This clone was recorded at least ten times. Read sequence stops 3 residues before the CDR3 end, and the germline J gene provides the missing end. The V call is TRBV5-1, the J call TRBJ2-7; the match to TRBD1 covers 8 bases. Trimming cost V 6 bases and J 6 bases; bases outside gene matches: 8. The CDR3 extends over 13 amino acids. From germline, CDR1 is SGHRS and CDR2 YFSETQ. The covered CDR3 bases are TGCGCCAGCACCAATAGGACAGGGAGCGAG. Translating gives CASTNRTGSE. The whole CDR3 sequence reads CASTNRTGSEQYF.

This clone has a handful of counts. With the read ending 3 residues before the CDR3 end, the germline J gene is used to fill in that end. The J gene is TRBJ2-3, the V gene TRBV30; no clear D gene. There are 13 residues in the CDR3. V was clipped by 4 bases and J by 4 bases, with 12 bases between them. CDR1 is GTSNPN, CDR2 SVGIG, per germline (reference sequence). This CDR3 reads CAWNFMGADTQYF. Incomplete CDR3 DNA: TGTGCCTGGAACTTTATGGGCGCAGATACG.

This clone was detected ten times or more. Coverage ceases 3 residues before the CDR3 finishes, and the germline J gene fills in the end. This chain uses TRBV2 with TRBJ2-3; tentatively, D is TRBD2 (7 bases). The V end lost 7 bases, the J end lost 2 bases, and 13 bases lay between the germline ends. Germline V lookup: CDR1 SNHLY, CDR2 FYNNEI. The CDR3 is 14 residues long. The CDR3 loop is CASTPRGHTDTQYF. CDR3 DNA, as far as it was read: TGTGCCAGCACCCCGCGGGGGCACACAGATACG.

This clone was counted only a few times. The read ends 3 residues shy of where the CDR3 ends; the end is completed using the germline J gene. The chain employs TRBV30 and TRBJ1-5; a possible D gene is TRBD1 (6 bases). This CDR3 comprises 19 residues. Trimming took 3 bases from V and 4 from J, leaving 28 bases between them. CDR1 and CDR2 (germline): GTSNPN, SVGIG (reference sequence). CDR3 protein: CAWRHRDTKPNLKNQPQHF. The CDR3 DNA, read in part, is TGTGCCTGGAGGCATAGGGACACTAAGCCTAACTTAAAAAATCAGCCC.

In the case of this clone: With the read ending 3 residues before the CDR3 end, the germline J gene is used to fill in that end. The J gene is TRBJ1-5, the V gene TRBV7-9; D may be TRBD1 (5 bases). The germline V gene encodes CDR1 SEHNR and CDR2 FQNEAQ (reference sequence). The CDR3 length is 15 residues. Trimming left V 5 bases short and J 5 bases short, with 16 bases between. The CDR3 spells CASSRPGLDDQPQHF. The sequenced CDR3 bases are TGTGCCAGCAGCAGACCGGGACTTGACGATCAGCCC.

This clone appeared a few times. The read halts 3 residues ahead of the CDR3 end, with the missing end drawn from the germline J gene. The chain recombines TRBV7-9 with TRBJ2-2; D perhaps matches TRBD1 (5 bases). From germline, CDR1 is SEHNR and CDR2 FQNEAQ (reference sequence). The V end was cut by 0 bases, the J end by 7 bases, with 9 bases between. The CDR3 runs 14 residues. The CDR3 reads CASSLADSNGELFF. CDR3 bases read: TGTGCCAGCAGCTTAGCAGACAGTAACGGGGAG.